One and the same sample provided the 5 T cell receptor beta chains below, sequenced in a study of cytomegalovirus exposure and HLA in healthy donors. 60 Vbeta and 13 Jbeta primers were used in PCR. Here immunoSEQ multiplex PCR was the method, and the copy in TCRdb shows in-frame clones only, minus some. Reported are more than 100,000 clones; the ten largest clones contain 1.5% to 1.8%. Sequences were obtained from PBMCs. The receptors derive from a woman in her thirties or forties in good health and CMV-seronegative.

This chain uses TRBV19 with TRBJ2-2, with TRBD1 matching over 8 bases. The trim removed 1 base at V and 3 bases at J, leaving 4 bases unmatched. Germline CDR1 and CDR2: LNHDA and SQIVND (reference sequence). This CDR3 is built from 16 residues. The CDR3 nucleotides are TGTGCCAGTAGTATAGCTCAGGGGGCGGACACCGGGGAGCTGTTTTTT. Its translation is CASSIAQGADTGELFF.

Here the CDR3 reads CASNRDSHSYEQYV. The CDR3 DNA is TGTGCCAGCAACCGGGACAGTCACTCCTACGAGCAGTACGTC. The chain joins TRBV6-5 to TRBJ2-7; 7 bases line up with TRBD1. Germline V gene sequence: CDR1 MNHEY, CDR2 SVGAGI. Losses at the gene ends were 7 bases for V and 0 bases for J; bases not matched to a gene: 6. The CDR3 loop spans 14 amino acids.

The chain links TRBV19 to TRBJ1-6, with D possibly being TRBD1 (6 bases). Deletions cut 1 base from V and 6 bases from J, with 13 bases between. CDR3 length: 16 amino acids. Germline V lookup: CDR1 LNHDA, CDR2 SQIVND (reference sequence). CDR3 bases: TGTGCCAGTAGTATAGGAAGTGGACAGCCTAATTCACCCCTCCACTTT. It translates to CASSIGSGQPNSPLHF.

The V call is TRBV28, the J call TRBJ1-4, with a weak D call TRBD1 (5 bases). Looked up from germline, CDR1 is MDHEN and CDR2 is SYDVKM. The CDR3 contains 13 residues. V lost 11 bases, J lost 0 bases, and 10 bases lay in between. The CDR3 sequence: CASGMPTNEKLFF. Written as DNA, the CDR3 is TGTGCCTCAGGGATGCCAACTAATGAAAAACTGTTTTTT.

CDR3 DNA: TGCGCCAGCAGCCCCTACCAAGACTTTAGCTCCTACGAGCAGTACTTC. It is translated as CASSPYQDFSSYEQYF. This chain uses TRBV5-1 with TRBJ2-5; D is undetermined. The J call may be incorrect, as the DNA end agrees better with TRBJ2-7. Germline CDR1 and CDR2: SGHRS and YFSETQ. The CDR3 contains 16 residues.